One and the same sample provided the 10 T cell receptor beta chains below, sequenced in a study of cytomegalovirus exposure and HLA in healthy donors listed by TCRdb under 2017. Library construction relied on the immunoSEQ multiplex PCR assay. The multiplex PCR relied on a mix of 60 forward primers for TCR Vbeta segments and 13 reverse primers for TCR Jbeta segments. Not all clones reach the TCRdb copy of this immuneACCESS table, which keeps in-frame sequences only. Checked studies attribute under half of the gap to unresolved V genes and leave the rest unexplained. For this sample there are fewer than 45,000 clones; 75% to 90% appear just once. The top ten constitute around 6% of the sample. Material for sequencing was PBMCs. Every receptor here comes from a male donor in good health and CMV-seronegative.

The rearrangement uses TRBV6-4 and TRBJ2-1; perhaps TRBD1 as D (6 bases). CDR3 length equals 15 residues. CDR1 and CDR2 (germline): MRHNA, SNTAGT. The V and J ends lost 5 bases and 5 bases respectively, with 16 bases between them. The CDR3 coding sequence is TGTGCCAGCAGTTCAGGCCTTGAGGGGGACAATGAGCAGTTCTTC. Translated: CASSSGLEGDNEQFF.

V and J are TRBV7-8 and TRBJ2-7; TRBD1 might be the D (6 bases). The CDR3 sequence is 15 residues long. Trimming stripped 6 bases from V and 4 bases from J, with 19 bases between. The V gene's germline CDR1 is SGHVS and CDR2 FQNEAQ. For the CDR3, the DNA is TGTGCCAGCAGTGTCGATGAGACAGGAGCTTACGAGCAGTACTTC. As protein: CASSVDETGAYEQYF.

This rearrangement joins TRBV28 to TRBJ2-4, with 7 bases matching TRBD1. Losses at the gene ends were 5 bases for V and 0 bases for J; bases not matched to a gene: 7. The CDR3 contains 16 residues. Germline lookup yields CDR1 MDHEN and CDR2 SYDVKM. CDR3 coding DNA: TGTGCCAGCAGTCAACAGGGGAGTAGAGCCAAAAACATTCAGTACTTC. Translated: CASSQQGSRAKNIQYF.

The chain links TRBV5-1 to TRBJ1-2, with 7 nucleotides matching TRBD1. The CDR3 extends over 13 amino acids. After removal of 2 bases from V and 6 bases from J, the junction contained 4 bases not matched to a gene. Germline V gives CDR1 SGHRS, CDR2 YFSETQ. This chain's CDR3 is CASSFGQADGYTF. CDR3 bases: TGCGCCAGCAGCTTCGGACAGGCAGATGGCTACACCTTC.

In DNA form, the CDR3 reads TGTGCCAGCTCACCCTACCGGGACAGGGCATCGCTCACCCTCCACTTT. It codes for CASSPYRDRASLTLHF. The V gene is TRBV18, the J gene TRBJ1-6; TRBD1 aligns across 9 bases. With V trimmed by 3 bases and J by 14 bases, 14 bases remained unmatched. The germline V gene has CDR1 KGHSH and CDR2 LQKENI. The CDR3 runs to 16 residues.

The CDR3 is CASSLQQGRQPQHF. CDR3 in DNA: TGTGCCAGTAGCCTCCAACAGGGCCGTCAGCCCCAGCATTTT. This chain connects TRBV19 to TRBJ1-5, with a tentative D call TRBD1 (6 bases). The CDR3 is 14 amino acids. CDR1 and CDR2 (germline): LNHDA, SQIVND (reference sequence). Trimming left V 6 bases short and J 6 bases short, with 15 bases between.

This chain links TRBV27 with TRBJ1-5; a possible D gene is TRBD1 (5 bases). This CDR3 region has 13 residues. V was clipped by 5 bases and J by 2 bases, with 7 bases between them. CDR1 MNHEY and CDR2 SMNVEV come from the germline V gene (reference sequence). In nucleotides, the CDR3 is TGTGCCAGCAGTAGGGGTGGCAATCAGCCCCAGCATTTT. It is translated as CASSRGGNQPQHF.

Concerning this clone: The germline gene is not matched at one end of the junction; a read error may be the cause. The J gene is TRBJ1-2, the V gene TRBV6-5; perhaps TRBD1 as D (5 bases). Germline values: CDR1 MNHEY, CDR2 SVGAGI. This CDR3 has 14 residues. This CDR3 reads CASSPMSTPRRGYF. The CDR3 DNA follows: TGTGCCAGCAGTCCTATGTCGACGCCCCGGCGGGGGTACTTC.

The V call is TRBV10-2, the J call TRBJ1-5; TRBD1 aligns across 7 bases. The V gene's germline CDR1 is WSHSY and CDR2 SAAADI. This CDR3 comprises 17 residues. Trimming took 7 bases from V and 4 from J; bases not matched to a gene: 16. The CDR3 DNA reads TGCGCCAGCACCATGACAGGGCCACCTTTACTTAATCAGCCCCAGCATTTT. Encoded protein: CASTMTGPPLLNQPQHF.

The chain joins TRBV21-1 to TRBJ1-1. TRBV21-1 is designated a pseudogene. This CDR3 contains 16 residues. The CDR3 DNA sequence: TGTGCCAGCAGCCTGGCGAGGGAAGGAGGGATCCCTGAAGCTTTCTTT. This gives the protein CASSLAREGGIPEAFF.